This T cell receptor (beta chain) was found in a study of blood T cell repertoires in COVID-19. Overall study: PBMCs, B-cell-depleted T cells, or T cells provided the cDNA or gDNA that made up the material.

The assay was immunoSEQ multiplex PCR, and TCRdb's table has in-frame clones only and misses some. The sample gives 150,000 or so clones, about 75% of which show up once; 2.5% to 3% is in the top ten. The CDR3 consists of 17 residues. The V segment lost 3 bases and the J segment 0 bases; nucleotides outside the gene matches: 6. In germline, CDR1 is SGHAT, CDR2 FQNNGV. A single count supports this clone. Participants were aged about 18 to 90 years, lived in 25 or so US areas, and enrolled virtually. The sequenced sample consisted of PBMCs or T cells enriched from blood (not recorded which). The chain has TRBV11-2 and TRBJ2-2; 8 nucleotides line up with TRBD2. The source of this sequence is a woman in her 50s who had recovered from COVID-19. This chain's CDR3 is CASSFSKREPNTGELFF. The CDR3 DNA reads TGTGCCAGCAGCTTCTCAAAGCGGGAGCCGAACACCGGGGAGCTGTTTTTT.